This TCR beta chain is from a study of blood T cell repertoires in COVID-19. About the research overall: Samples of COVID-19 (acute and convalescent) were obtained from the United States, Italy and Spain. PBMCs, B-cell-depleted T cells, or T cells provided the cDNA or gDNA that made up the material.

As originally analysed: Counts of nucleated cells, estimated from reference gene primer amplification, were obtained. The data were produced by immunoSEQ multiplex PCR, yet TCRdb's version contains in-frame clones alone and is incomplete. The DNA gave D and trimming, while V, J and clone size come from that table. This sample yields tens of thousands of clones, of which around nine tenths are seen a single time; 3% to 4.5% belongs to the top ten. V shed 3 bases and J 2 bases; nucleotides not matched to a gene: 4. In germline, CDR1 is SGHRS, CDR2 YFSETQ. There are 15 residues in the CDR3. The receptor was isolated from a woman in her 50s in a cohort sampled during active COVID-19. V gene TRBV5-1 combines with J gene TRBJ2-5; 10 bases are shared with TRBD1. Sequencing was done on a sample of peripheral blood. CDR3 protein: CASSSRDRGQETQYF. The DNA for the CDR3 is TGCGCCAGCAGCTCCCGGGACAGGGGTCAAGAGACCCAGTACTTC.